What follows are 28 T cell receptor beta chains derived from one specimen sequenced in a study of T cells in Graves' hyperthyroidism and ophthalmopathy. Amplification of TCR beta CDR3 regions used RNA as the template. HTBI primers were used for first-round RT-PCR of the TCR CDR3. TCRdb re-derived calls from the multiplex PCR reads in MiXCR, one entry per CDR3 protein. The sample lists a few hundred thousand distinct CDR3 sequences, 14% to 15% occurring once. The sequencing input was blood. The receptors were gathered from a woman in her 30s with Graves' hyperthyroidism.

Only a few counts were recorded for this clonotype. The CDR3, as DNA: TGTGCCTGGAGTCGGGGGGTTAGCGGGAGAATAGATACGCAGTATTTT. It translates to CAWSRGVSGRIDTQYF. This chain connects TRBV30 to TRBJ2-3, with 9 bases identical to TRBD2. The ends lost 2 bases at V and 5 bases at J; junction bases unmatched: 11. The CDR3 contains 16 residues. Germline loops: CDR1 GTSNPN, CDR2 SVGIG (reference sequence).

This clonotype was picked up many times. The rearrangement links TRBV29-1 to TRBJ1-2; the D gene is possibly TRBD1 (5 bases). The ends were cut back, 5 bases at V and 8 bases at J, with 15 bases in the middle. The CDR3 extends over 12 amino acids. Germline V gene sequence: CDR1 SQVTM, CDR2 ANQGSEA. Written as DNA, the CDR3 is TGCAGCGTTCCAGCAACGAGGGGAGGCTACACCTTC. It codes for CSVPATRGGYTF.

Comment on this clonotype: Since a much larger clone is just one base distant, this may be a read error. The V call is TRBV12-3 or TRBV12-4, the J call TRBJ1-3; D not resolved. This CDR3 comprises 12 residues. The CDR3 DNA sequence: TGTGCCAGCAGTAACTCTGGAAGCACCATATATTTT. Translating gives CASSNSGSTIYF.

Only one count was recorded for this clonotype. The DNA of the CDR3 is TGTGCCAGCAGCTTATTTGGTTCGAACACCGGGGAGCTGTTTTTT. Protein sequence: CASSLFGSNTGELFF. The chain carries TRBV7-9 and TRBJ2-2; D not resolved. Looked up from germline, CDR1 is SEHNR and CDR2 is FQNEAQ (reference sequence). This CDR3 has 15 residues. V was pared by 2 bases and J by 0 bases, with 7 bases between.

This chain links TRBV5-1 with TRBJ2-1; 8 bases match TRBD2. The CDR3 loop spans 14 amino acids. Germline CDR1 and CDR2: SGHRS and YFSETQ. J lost 5 bases, V lost 4 bases, and 5 bases had no gene match. DNA of the CDR3: TGCGCCAGCAGCCCGGGACTAGGGGACAATGAGCAGTTCTTC. It is translated as CASSPGLGDNEQFF.

At least ten counts were recorded for this clonotype. The chain uses TRBV20-1 and TRBJ2-7; no reliable D call. Germline assignment: CDR1 DFQATT and CDR2 SNEGSKA (reference sequence). The CDR3 runs 15 residues. Trimming left V 5 bases short and J 0 bases short, with 17 bases between. CDR3 amino acids: CSAGPYTPASYEQYF. CDR3 nucleotides: TGCAGTGCTGGCCCGTATACCCCGGCCTCCTACGAGCAGTACTTC.

The rearrangement links TRBV7-2 to TRBJ2-5; 15 positions agree with TRBD2. Looked up from germline, CDR1 is SGHTA and CDR2 is FQGNSA. CDR3 size: 19 residues. The V segment lost 5 bases and the J segment 5 bases; nucleotides outside the gene matches: 15. Here the CDR3 DNA reads TGTGCCAGCAGCACTCGGGGGCGGACTAGCGGGAGGGCCGGGGAGACCCAGTACTTC. Encoded protein: CASSTRGRTSGRAGETQYF.

At least ten counts were recorded for this clonotype. Written as DNA, the CDR3 is TGCAGCGCTCGCCCTAGCGGGATTTCCGGGGAGCTGTTTTTT. Translating it yields CSARPSGISGELFF. The rearrangement joins TRBV29-1 to TRBJ2-2, with 9 bases identical to TRBD2. Germline V gene lookup returns CDR1 SQVTM and CDR2 ANQGSEA. The CDR3 consists of 14 residues. J was trimmed by 6 bases and V by 7 bases; bases with no gene match: 9.

Regarding this clonotype: A much larger clone differs from this one at a single base, so this may be a read error. The CDR3, as DNA: TGCGCCAGCAGTGCCTCGAGGGGCGCTGAAGCTTTCTTT. As protein: CASSASRGAEAFF. The chain is built from TRBV10-1 and TRBJ1-1; TRBD1 is a possible D gene (5 bases). The CDR3 contains 13 residues. Germline CDR1 reads WNHNN; CDR2 reads SYGVQD (reference sequence). V was shortened by 4 bases and J by 6 bases, with 12 bases between the two germline ends.

This clonotype has more than one count but fewer than ten. This sequence joins TRBV7-8 and TRBJ2-5; D uncertain. The length of the CDR3 is 14 residues. Germline assignment: CDR1 SGHVS and CDR2 FQNEAQ. V was clipped by 0 bases and J by 4 bases, with 9 bases between them. CDR3 coding DNA: TGTGCCAGCAGCTTAGCGGGATTTGTAGAGACCCAGTACTTC. Protein product: CASSLAGFVETQYF.

This clonotype was recorded many times. The conserved closing phenylalanine or tryptophan is absent in this CDR3, likely reflecting a read error. The V and J genes are TRBV3-1 and TRBJ2-7; 9 bases line up with TRBD2. Germline V CDR1 and CDR2: LGHDT, YNNKEL (reference sequence). The CDR3 is made up of 17 amino acids. The ends lost 2 bases at V and 6 bases at J; junction bases unmatched: 14. CDR3 DNA: TGTGCCAGCAGCCAAACGGGGACTAGCATCTCTGAGGGCGAGCAGTACCTC. Translation gives CASSQTGTSISEGEQYL.

This clonotype was seen a handful of times. The chain joins TRBV6-1 to TRBJ1-3; no definite D call. The CDR3 has 16 residues. In germline, CDR1 is MNHNS, CDR2 SASEGT. V lost 2 bases, J lost 0 bases, and 11 bases lay in between. For the CDR3, the DNA is TGTGCCAGCAGTGAATACGGCAGCGGCTCTGGAAACACCATATATTTT. Amino acids: CASSEYGSGSGNTIYF.

This clonotype was recorded many times. This chain uses TRBV3-1 with TRBJ2-1; 11 nucleotides match TRBD2. Trimming removed 4 bases from V and 5 bases from J; junction bases left unmatched: 7. Germline V lookup: CDR1 LGHDT, CDR2 YNNKEL (reference sequence). This CDR3 has 16 amino acids. As DNA, the CDR3 is TGTGCCAGCAGCCTGCGGACTAGCGGGCTGAACAATGAGCAGTTCTTC. The encoded protein is CASSLRTSGLNNEQFF.

This clonotype has ten or more counts. V gene TRBV18 combines with J gene TRBJ1-2; D call uncertain. The germline V and J ends were trimmed by 4 bases and 4 bases, with 13 bases remaining between them. Germline assignment: CDR1 KGHSH and CDR2 LQKENI. CDR3 length equals 14 residues. In DNA form, the CDR3 reads TGTGCCAGCTCACGTAAAGGACGGATCTATGGCTACACCTTC. Protein product: CASSRKGRIYGYTF.

This clonotype has just a few counts. The chain is built from TRBV2 and TRBJ1-1; 8 positions match TRBD1. CDR3 size: 15 residues. V trimming: 5 bases; J trimming: 2 bases; junction bases outside the gene matches: 7. Germline-derived CDR1 and CDR2 are SNHLY and FYNNEI. The CDR3 loop reads CASSSETGDNTEAFF. CDR3 nucleotide sequence: TGTGCCAGCAGTTCGGAGACAGGGGATAACACTGAAGCTTTCTTT.

This clonotype was seen a single time. The rearrangement uses TRBV3-1 and TRBJ2-7; D unclear. Germline V gene sequence: CDR1 LGHDT, CDR2 YNNKEL (reference sequence). Trimming pared 5 bases from V and 2 bases from J, leaving 13 bases between. The CDR3 sequence is 14 residues long. The CDR3 is CASSEWVTAYEQYF. In nucleotides, the CDR3 is TGTGCCAGCAGCGAGTGGGTAACGGCCTACGAGCAGTACTTC.

This chain uses TRBV6-1 with TRBJ1-1; no definite D call. The germline gives CDR1 MNHNS, CDR2 SASEGT. V lost 5 bases and J 6 bases, leaving 22 bases between the germline ends. The CDR3 covers 16 residues. The CDR3 region has the DNA TGTGCCAGCAGTACGACGGGGTTGGGTATCGGGGCTGAAGCTTTCTTT. Its translation is CASSTTGLGIGAEAFF.

Here the CDR3 reads CASSFTGVRKDYGYTF. CDR3 sequence (DNA): TGTGCCAGCAGCTTTACAGGGGTGAGAAAAGACTATGGCTACACCTTC. The chain employs TRBV11-2 and TRBJ1-2, with TRBD1 matching over 7 bases. V lost 3 bases, J lost 3 bases, and 10 bases stayed unmatched. Looked up from germline, CDR1 is SGHAT and CDR2 is FQNNGV. The CDR3 covers 16 residues.

V usage is TRBV5-1 and J usage is TRBJ2-5; a weak D match, TRBD1 (6 bases). Per germline, CDR1 SGHRS and CDR2 YFSETQ. Trimming cost V 4 bases and J 5 bases, with 18 bases left between them. This CDR3 has 15 residues. CDR3 sequence reads: CASSPTGSTWETQYF. CDR3 in DNA: TGCGCCAGCAGCCCCACAGGGTCTACATGGGAGACCCAGTACTTC.

This clonotype has more than one count but fewer than ten. This rearrangement joins TRBV7-2 to TRBJ1-1, with a tentative D call TRBD1 (6 bases). Germline CDR1 and CDR2: SGHTA and FQGNSA. V dropped 5 bases and J dropped 3 bases, with 16 bases sitting between them. The CDR3 length is 15 residues. The CDR3 is CASSPTRGGDTEAFF. The CDR3 nucleotides are TGTGCCAGCAGCCCTACTCGAGGGGGGGACACTGAAGCTTTCTTT.

This clonotype has a count of ten or more. The rearrangement links TRBV28 to TRBJ2-1, with 8 bases aligning to TRBD2. The CDR3 sequence is 14 residues long. Germline trimming cut 5 bases from V and 12 bases from J; bases unmatched to any gene: 12. CDR1 is MDHEN and CDR2 is SYDVKM in the germline V gene. In DNA, the CDR3 is TGTGCCAGCAGTCCCCTGTTGATGCGGGAGGCGCAGTTCTTC. Encoded protein: CASSPLLMREAQFF.

This clonotype was counted only a few times. The gene calls are TRBV20-1 and TRBJ2-7, with TRBD2 matching over 7 bases. V lost 0 bases, J lost 5 bases, and 10 bases stayed unmatched. The CDR3 is made up of 15 amino acids. Germline V gene lookup returns CDR1 DFQATT and CDR2 SNEGSKA (reference sequence). CDR3 coding DNA: TGCAGTGCTAGAGATTGGACTAGTTCATATGACGAGCAGTACTTC. Encoded protein: CSARDWTSSYDEQYF.

In its sample, this clonotype was seen many times. V and J are TRBV11-3 and TRBJ1-1; D call uncertain. Trimming left V 5 bases short and J 1 base short, with 8 bases between. The CDR3 runs to 13 residues. Germline CDR1 SGHNT, CDR2 YENEEA. The CDR3, as DNA: TGTGCCAGCAGCATCAGACAGAACACTGAAGCTTTCTTT. This codes for CASSIRQNTEAFF.

J is TRBJ1-1 and V is TRBV5-6, with D perhaps matching TRBD1 (5 bases). The germline gives CDR1 SGHDT, CDR2 YYEEEE. The CDR3 is made up of 12 amino acids. V was cut by 0 bases and J by 10 bases, with 10 bases left in between. CDR3 protein: CASSLVQGRAFF. Here the CDR3 DNA reads TGTGCCAGCAGCTTGGTCCAGGGTCGAGCTTTCTTT.

In its sample, this clonotype was seen a few times. The CDR3 nucleotides are TGTGCCAGCAGCACCAGGGTATCCTATGGCTACACCTTC. Its protein is CASSTRVSYGYTF. V usage is TRBV7-2 and J usage is TRBJ1-2, with D possibly matching TRBD1 (5 bases). Germline V gene lookup returns CDR1 SGHTA and CDR2 FQGNSA. CDR3 length equals 13 residues. V dropped 5 bases and J dropped 4 bases, with 11 bases sitting between them.

The chain has TRBV29-1 and TRBJ2-7, with D perhaps matching TRBD2 (6 bases). V was shortened by 4 bases and J by 0 bases, with 10 bases between the two germline ends. CDR3 size: 13 residues. Germline loops: CDR1 SQVTM, CDR2 ANQGSEA. This CDR3 reads CSVAGRGSYEQYF. The CDR3 nucleotides read TGCAGCGTTGCCGGGAGAGGCTCCTACGAGCAGTACTTC.

The chain recombines TRBV5-1 with TRBJ2-1; TRBD1 matches at 8 bases. V shed 4 bases, J shed 4 bases, and the junction held 7 bases outside the gene matches. This CDR3 comprises 15 residues. Germline V gene data show CDR1 as SGHRS and CDR2 as YFSETQ. The CDR3 nucleotides are TGCGCCAGCAGCACCGGGACAGGAGATTACAATGAGCAGTTCTTC. It is translated as CASSTGTGDYNEQFF.

This clonotype has ten or more counts. This chain joins TRBV5-1 and TRBJ1-2; 11 bases line up with TRBD1. V lost 4 bases to trimming and J lost 5 bases; unmatched junction nucleotides: 10. CDR1 is SGHRS, CDR2 YFSETQ, per germline. This CDR3 has 16 amino acids. CDR3 loop: CASSTDRGQGGYGYTF. CDR3 bases: TGCGCCAGCAGCACGGACAGGGGGCAAGGGGGATATGGCTACACCTTC.